The 23 T cell receptor beta chains below come from one sample, sequenced in a study of CD8+ T cells in alopecia areata. Treatment noted: oral pan-JAK inhibitor, 5-10 mg twice daily. Investigators isolated RNA and reverse transcribed it into cDNA to act as the sequencing template. Clones were read by immunoSEQ multiplex PCR, and TCRdb kept only the in-frame ones, dropping some. Of 79,000 or so clones listed, around 61% are singletons. The sample here was CD8+ T cells sorted from blood, taken at week 24, from a patient treated with tofacitinib. The receptor set was obtained from a human donor with alopecia areata.

This chain joins TRBV5-1 and TRBJ2-7, with 10 nucleotides matching TRBD1. J was trimmed by 5 bases and V by 4 bases; bases with no gene match: 6. The CDR3 contains 14 residues. Germline CDR1 and CDR2: SGHRS and YFSETQ. The CDR3 DNA reads as TGCGCCAGCAGCAGCGGGACAGGGGTGGACGAGCAGTACTTC. Protein sequence: CASSSGTGVDEQYF.

The chain has TRBV14 and TRBJ1-1; no clear D gene. Between the trimmed V and J ends, which lost 1 base and 2 bases, there was a span of 11 bases. Germline CDR1 SGHDN, CDR2 FVKESK. The length of the CDR3 is 15 residues. The CDR3 here is CASSQVRTSNTEAFF. As DNA, the CDR3 is TGTGCCAGCAGCCAAGTACGGACCTCTAACACTGAAGCTTTCTTT.

This clone has a single count. The chain combines TRBV23-1 with TRBJ1-1; D remains unclear. TRBV23-1 belongs to the ORF category, with a function that is uncertain. This CDR3 is 14 amino acids long. Trimming took off 6 bases at V and 0 bases at J, with 11 bases between the two ends. The CDR3 spells CASRRGRLNTEAFF. For the CDR3, the DNA is TGCGCCAGCAGGCGTGGACGGCTGAACACTGAAGCTTTCTTT.

This clone has a handful of counts. This chain joins TRBV7-3 and TRBJ2-1; D call uncertain. Trimming removed 5 bases at V and 6 bases at J, with 17 bases between. Per germline, CDR1 SGHTA and CDR2 FQGTGA. This CDR3 contains 15 residues. The CDR3 DNA sequence: TGTGCCAGCAGCCAAGTGAGAGTAGAGCCCAATGAGCAGTTCTTC. Its protein product is CASSQVRVEPNEQFF. Full variable domain (remainder filled in from reference TRBV7-3 and TRBJ2-1): GAGVSQTPSNKVTEKGKYVELRCDPISGHTALYWYRQSLGQGPEFLIYFQGTGAADDSGLPNDRFFAVRPEGSVSTLKIQRTERGDSAVYLCASSQVRVEPNEQFFGPGTRLTVL.

The V gene is TRBV6-5, the J gene TRBJ1-4, with D perhaps TRBD1 (6 bases). CDR3 length equals 14 residues. Trimming removed 6 bases at V and 8 bases at J, with 16 bases between. CDR1 is MNHEY, CDR2 SVGAGI, per germline. The chain's CDR3 is CASSLGQMEEKLFF. The CDR3 DNA sequence: TGTGCCAGCAGCCTCGGACAGATGGAAGAAAAACTGTTTTTT.

V and J are TRBV7-2 and TRBJ2-2; 12 bases match TRBD2. Losses at the gene ends were 5 bases for V and 6 bases for J; bases not matched to a gene: 7. Germline CDR1 and CDR2: SGHTA and FQGNSA. The CDR3 spans 16 residues. In DNA form, the CDR3 reads TGTGCCAGCAGCCTACTAGCGGGAGGAGGTCCCGGGGAGCTGTTTTTT. Encoded protein: CASSLLAGGGPGELFF.

The chain recombines TRBV28 with TRBJ2-2, with D possibly called TRBD1 or TRBD2 (6 bases each). CDR1 and CDR2 (germline): MDHEN, SYDVKM. This CDR3 region has 20 residues. V was trimmed by 3 bases and J by 1 base, leaving 24 bases between them. The CDR3 sequence: CASSFGGINERGQNTGELFF. The CDR3 DNA follows: TGTGCCAGCAGTTTCGGGGGAATAAATGAGAGGGGACAGAACACCGGGGAGCTGTTTTTT.

V usage is TRBV30 and J usage is TRBJ1-2, with D unclear. Trimming shortened V by 2 bases and J by 4 bases, and 8 bases separated the two germline ends. Germline V CDR1 and CDR2: GTSNPN, SVGIG (reference sequence). The CDR3 length is 12 residues. This CDR3 is CAWSTRLYGYTF. In DNA form, the CDR3 reads TGTGCCTGGAGTACCCGACTCTATGGCTACACCTTC.

The chain is built from TRBV19 and TRBJ1-2, with D tentatively TRBD1 (6 bases). The CDR3 is 13 amino acids. CDR1 LNHDA and CDR2 SQIVND come from the germline V gene (reference sequence). With 6 bases removed from V and 5 bases from J, the gap between germline ends came to 13 bases. The CDR3 loop reads CASSSGTPYGYTF. For the CDR3, the DNA is TGTGCCAGTAGCTCCGGGACACCTTATGGCTACACCTTC.

The chain couples TRBV15 to TRBJ1-1; tentatively, D is TRBD1 (5 bases). Trimming removed 3 bases from V and 3 bases from J, with 8 bases in between. The CDR3 extends over 13 amino acids. Germline CDR1 and CDR2: LNHNV and YYDKDF (reference sequence). The CDR3 coding sequence is TGTGCCACCAGCAGCAGGGTTGACACTGAAGCTTTCTTT. This sequence encodes CATSSRVDTEAFF.

The J gene is TRBJ2-3, the V gene TRBV6-5; 7 nucleotides align to TRBD2. V shed 8 bases and J 2 bases; nucleotides not matched to a gene: 7. The CDR3 spans 14 residues. Germline CDR1 MNHEY, CDR2 SVGAGI. The DNA of the CDR3 is TGTGCCAGCGGCCTAGCGGACGTCACAGATACGCAGTATTTT. This encodes CASGLADVTDTQYF.

V and J are TRBV6-6 and TRBJ1-1, with D possibly matching TRBD1 (5 bases). The germline gives CDR1 MNHNY, CDR2 SVGAGI (reference sequence). This CDR3 spans 13 amino acids. Trimming stripped 5 bases from V and 1 base from J, with 8 bases between. The CDR3 spells CASSNQGNTEAFF. In DNA form, the CDR3 reads TGTGCCAGCAGTAATCAGGGGAACACTGAAGCTTTCTTT.

The chain carries TRBV29-1 and TRBJ1-1, with D unresolved. Germline V CDR1 and CDR2: SQVTM, ANQGSEA. The CDR3 loop spans 14 amino acids. V was cut by 1 base and J by 0 bases, with 9 bases left in between. The CDR3 DNA is TGCAGCGTTGAAGGGACCTACATGAACACTGAAGCTTTCTTT. Amino acid sequence: CSVEGTYMNTEAFF. Complete variable domain (other parts from reference TRBV29-1 and TRBJ1-1): SAVISQKPSRDICQRGTSLTIQCQVDSQVTMMFWYRQQPGQSLTLIATANQGSEATYESGFVIDKFPISRPNLTFSTLTVSNMSPEDSSIYLCSVEGTYMNTEAFFGQGTRLTVV.

The CDR3 protein is CASSLLSPTSLYEQYF. The CDR3 nucleotides read TGTGCCAGCAGTTTATTAAGCCCGACTAGCCTCTACGAGCAGTACTTC. The chain carries TRBV27 and TRBJ2-7; 7 bases match TRBD2. V was pared by 1 base and J by 3 bases, with 9 bases of the junction left unmatched. Per the germline V gene, CDR1 is MNHEY and CDR2 is SMNVEV (reference sequence). This CDR3 spans 16 amino acids.

In this sample, this clone turned up once. The chain is built from TRBV4-2 and TRBJ1-4; D is possibly TRBD1 (6 bases). There are 15 residues in the CDR3. Between the trimmed V and J ends, which lost 6 bases and 1 base, there was a span of 12 bases. Germline assignment: CDR1 LGHNA and CDR2 YNFKEQ. The CDR3 bases are TGTGCCAGCAGTTATACAGGGCAAACTAATGAAAAACTGTTTTTT. It is translated as CASSYTGQTNEKLFF.

The rearrangement uses TRBV5-1 and TRBJ2-5; tentatively, D is TRBD2 (6 bases). CDR1 is SGHRS and CDR2 is YFSETQ in the germline V gene. This CDR3 region has 14 residues. The V gene lost 3 bases and the J gene lost 1 base, with 10 bases spanning the gap. The CDR3 nucleotides are TGCGCCAGCAGCTATGGGACTTTCCAAGAGACCCAGTACTTC. This encodes CASSYGTFQETQYF.

This clone showed up just a few times. The chain recombines TRBV7-9 with TRBJ2-3; D is unresolved. Germline V gene sequence: CDR1 SEHNR, CDR2 FQNEAQ (reference sequence). V dropped 5 bases and J dropped 5 bases, with 11 bases sitting between them. The CDR3 loop spans 13 amino acids. The CDR3 spells CASSPEVGDTQYF. CDR3 coding DNA: TGTGCCAGCAGCCCTGAAGTTGGAGATACGCAGTATTTT.

V and J are TRBV25-1 and TRBJ1-2; 8 bases line up with TRBD1. Per germline, CDR1 MGHDK and CDR2 SYGVNS. The CDR3 runs 15 residues. The V gene end was trimmed by 3 bases and the J gene end by 2 bases; junction bases not matched to a gene: 5. The CDR3 loop reads CASSDNRGINYGYTF. The CDR3 DNA is TGTGCCAGCAGTGACAACAGGGGGATCAACTATGGCTACACCTTC.

CDR3: CSAGGDSTFEQYF. The DNA of the CDR3 is TGCAGCGCCGGGGGGGATTCCACCTTCGAGCAGTACTTC. The chain links TRBV29-1 to TRBJ2-7, with TRBD2 matching 8 bases. Per the germline V gene, CDR1 is SQVTM and CDR2 is ANQGSEA. The CDR3 is 13 residues long. Losses at the gene ends were 7 bases for V and 6 bases for J; bases not matched to a gene: 11.

The chain combines TRBV14 with TRBJ1-2; no firm D call. Germline V lookup: CDR1 SGHDN, CDR2 FVKESK. V lost 1 base and J lost 1, with 13 bases in between. This CDR3 is 16 amino acids long. CDR3 sequence (DNA): TGTGCCAGCAGCCAAGCACCCCCGGTGGATAACTATGGCTACACCTTC. Protein sequence: CASSQAPPVDNYGYTF.

The rearrangement uses TRBV4-3 and TRBJ1-1, with D uncertain. Germline loops: CDR1 LGHNA, CDR2 YSLEER. V lost 6 bases to trimming and J lost 1 base, with 9 bases between them. The CDR3 extends over 13 amino acids. The CDR3 bases are TGCGCCAGCAGTGTAAGGGAGAACACTGAAGCTTTCTTT. It codes for CASSVRENTEAFF.

V and J are TRBV9 and TRBJ2-1; TRBD2 is a possible D gene (5 bases). Looked up from germline, CDR1 is SGDLS and CDR2 is YYNGEE. The CDR3 contains 13 residues. V was cut by 4 bases and J by 5 bases, with 10 bases left in between. The CDR3 bases are TGTGCCAGCAGCCCGAGGGCCCACAATGAGCAGTTCTTC. Protein: CASSPRAHNEQFF.

The V call is TRBV9, the J call TRBJ1-1; no clear D. The CDR3 loop spans 13 amino acids. CDR1 SGDLS and CDR2 YYNGEE come from the germline V gene. With 2 bases removed from V and 5 bases from J, the gap between germline ends came to 10 bases. Here the CDR3 reads CASSVYTATEAFF. CDR3 in DNA: TGTGCCAGCAGCGTGTATACGGCTACTGAAGCTTTCTTT.